Below are 32 T cell receptor beta chains sequenced from a single sample in a study of cytomegalovirus exposure and HLA in healthy donors. The PCR had 60 Vbeta and 13 Jbeta primers. Method: immunoSEQ multiplex PCR; TCRdb's copy keeps in-frame clones and lacks some. The sample data list 80,000 to 100,000 clones. Sequenced material: PBMCs. The receptors stem from a man in his fifties or sixties in good health and CMV-seronegative.

V usage is TRBV5-5 and J usage is TRBJ1-1; 10 bases are shared with TRBD1. The junction had 15 bases not matched to a gene; V was cut back by 3 bases and J by 10 bases. Per germline, CDR1 SGHKS and CDR2 YYEKEE (reference sequence). This CDR3 comprises 16 residues. The CDR3 nucleotides read TGTGCCAGCAGCTCTAACTACCGGGACAGGGGTTCGCGAGCTTTCTTT. Protein sequence: CASSSNYRDRGSRAFF.

The genes are TRBV5-1 and TRBJ1-1, with 7 nucleotides matching TRBD1. Germline CDR1 is SGHRS and CDR2 is YFSETQ. CDR3 length: 13 residues. With V trimmed by 5 bases and J by 4 bases, 5 bases remained unmatched. The CDR3 sequence is CASSAQGGTEAFF. The CDR3 DNA sequence: TGCGCCAGCAGTGCTCAGGGGGGCACTGAAGCTTTCTTT.

V usage is TRBV6-5 and J usage is TRBJ1-4; no definite D call. Trimming left V 3 bases short and J 8 bases short, with 10 bases between. The CDR3 extends over 13 amino acids. The V gene's germline CDR1 is MNHEY and CDR2 SVGAGI. CDR3 sequence: CASSYRLSEKLFF. The CDR3 DNA is TGTGCCAGCAGTTATCGTCTTTCCGAAAAACTGTTTTTT.

This chain's CDR3 is CASSPQEAAWETQYF. In DNA form, the CDR3 reads TGTGCCAGCAGCCCTCAGGAGGCTGCCTGGGAGACCCAGTACTTC. V and J are TRBV7-3 and TRBJ2-5; maybe TRBD2 (5 bases). V was shortened by 5 bases and J by 5 bases, with 18 bases between the two germline ends. The CDR3 runs 15 residues. From germline, CDR1 is SGHTA and CDR2 FQGTGA.

CDR3 amino acids: CASSPRLAVAGELFF. The DNA of the CDR3 is TGTGCCAGCAGCCCTCGACTAGCGGTGGCCGGGGAGCTGTTTTTT. The rearrangement links TRBV9 to TRBJ2-2; 9 bases fit TRBD2. In germline, CDR1 is SGDLS, CDR2 YYNGEE. The length of the CDR3 is 15 residues. V lost 4 bases and J lost 6; bases outside the gene matches: 7.

The chain joins TRBV18 to TRBJ2-2; 9 nucleotides match TRBD1. The junction had 2 bases not matched to a gene; V was cut back by 4 bases and J by 2 bases. Germline CDR1 is KGHSH and CDR2 is LQKENI. The CDR3 runs 15 residues. The CDR3 loop is CASSRQGDNTGELFF. The CDR3 bases are TGTGCCAGCTCACGACAGGGGGACAACACCGGGGAGCTGTTTTTT. The variable domain in full, with the rest retrieved from reference TRBV18 and TRBJ2-2, is NAGVMQNPRHLVRRRGQEARLRCSPMKGHSHVYWYRQLPEEGLKFMVYLQKENIIDESGMPKERFSAEFPKEGPSILRIQQVVRGDSAAYFCASSRQGDNTGELFFGEGSRLTVL.

This chain joins TRBV2 and TRBJ1-5; TRBD1 is a possible D gene (5 bases). The germline CDR1 and CDR2 sequences are SNHLY and FYNNEI. This CDR3 comprises 12 residues. V dropped 7 bases and J dropped 2 bases, with 6 bases sitting between them. CDR3 sequence: CASTGGNQPQHF. DNA for the CDR3: TGTGCCAGCACGGGGGGCAATCAGCCCCAGCATTTT.

The chain links TRBV27 to TRBJ1-5; the match to TRBD1 covers 8 bases. The germline CDR1 and CDR2 sequences are MNHEY and SMNVEV (reference sequence). Trimming cost V 6 bases and J 4 bases; bases outside gene matches: 2. The CDR3 has 13 residues. The CDR3 sequence is CASRGQGNQPQHF. DNA for the CDR3: TGTGCCAGCAGAGGACAGGGAAATCAGCCCCAGCATTTT.

This rearrangement joins TRBV9 to TRBJ2-1; D unclear. V lost 0 bases, J lost 2 bases, and 9 bases lay in between. Germline CDR1 and CDR2: SGDLS and YYNGEE. This CDR3 contains 15 residues. CDR3 nucleotide sequence: TGTGCCAGCAGCGTAGCCAGTATGACCTACAATGAGCAGTTCTTC. Amino acid sequence: CASSVASMTYNEQFF.

The chain couples TRBV7-8 to TRBJ1-5, with 7 nucleotides matching TRBD1. Germline V gene data show CDR1 as SGHVS and CDR2 as FQNEAQ. V dropped 1 base and J dropped 2; count of bases not matched to a gene: 11. The CDR3 has 18 amino acids. CDR3 nucleotides: TGTGCCAGCAGCTTAGGTGCCGCCAGGGGGGCGGGCAATCAGCCCCAGCATTTT. It translates to CASSLGAARGAGNQPQHF. Together with reference TRBV7-8 and TRBJ1-5, the CDR3 gives the full variable domain: GAGVSQSPRYKVAKRGQDVALRCDPISGHVSLFWYQQALGQGPEFLTYFQNEAQLDKSGLPSDRFFAERPEGSVSTLKIQRTQQEDSAVYLCASSLGAARGAGNQPQHFGDGTRLSIL.

Remarks on this clone: One end of the junction varies from germline; a read error may be responsible. The V call is TRBV7-7, the J call TRBJ1-1; no clear D gene. The CDR3 is made up of 18 amino acids. CDR1 is SSHAT, CDR2 FNYEAQ, per germline (reference sequence). The CDR3 loop reads CASSLRVRPQIFGTEAFF. DNA for the CDR3: TGTGCTAGCAGCTTGCGGGTCAGGCCTCAGATCTTCGGCACTGAAGCTTTCTTT.

This rearrangement joins TRBV10-3 to TRBJ1-5; 9 bases are a match to TRBD1. Germline V gives CDR1 ENHRY, CDR2 SYGVKD. V was clipped by 6 bases and J by 7 bases; unmatched bases: 7. The CDR3 covers 14 residues. The CDR3 bases are TGTGCCATCAGCCGGACAGGGGAAGGGCAGCCCCAGCATTTT. Translation gives CAISRTGEGQPQHF.

The chain couples TRBV28 to TRBJ1-5; D call uncertain. Germline V gives CDR1 MDHEN, CDR2 SYDVKM. Trimming cost V 3 bases and J 7 bases, with 16 bases left between them. The CDR3 totals 15 residues. CDR3 amino acids: CASSFEGRGGQPQHF. The CDR3 nucleotides are TGTGCCAGCAGTTTCGAAGGCCGGGGAGGGCAGCCCCAGCATTTT.

The rearrangement links TRBV5-3 to TRBJ1-4, with 9 bases that match TRBD1. TRBV5-3 is an open reading frame, and its role is uncertain. The CDR3 totals 13 residues. J was trimmed by 7 bases and V by 5 bases; bases with no gene match: 3. CDR3 amino acids: CARSRGQGEKLFF. The CDR3 DNA sequence: TGTGCCAGAAGTCGGGGACAGGGTGAAAAACTGTTTTTT.

V is TRBV5-1 and J is TRBJ1-3; maybe TRBD1 (6 bases). The CDR3 has 14 amino acids. The germline gives CDR1 SGHRS, CDR2 YFSETQ. The V end was cut by 3 bases, the J end by 4 bases, with 11 bases between. CDR3 sequence reads: CASSYQGTGNTIYF. The DNA of the CDR3 is TGCGCCAGCAGCTACCAGGGGACAGGAAACACCATATATTTT.

For the CDR3, the DNA is TGTGCCAGCAGCCCAGGACAGCCTGGGGAGCAGTACTTC. Protein sequence: CASSPGQPGEQYF. The chain uses TRBV6-6 and TRBJ2-7; D might be TRBD1 (6 bases). This CDR3 is 13 amino acids long. Germline V CDR1 and CDR2: MNHNY, SVGAGI (reference sequence). With 6 bases removed from V and 7 bases from J, the gap between germline ends came to 16 bases.

The chain recombines TRBV5-1 with TRBJ1-6; 8 bases match TRBD1. The J segment lost 6 bases and the V segment lost 4 bases, leaving 3 bases of the junction unmatched. The CDR3 runs to 14 residues. From germline, CDR1 is SGHRS and CDR2 YFSETQ. In DNA form, the CDR3 reads TGCGCCAGCAGCAAGACAGGGGCTAATTCACCCCTCCACTTT. Encoded protein: CASSKTGANSPLHF.

The chain has TRBV5-1 and TRBJ2-5; no reliable D call. V lost 1 base and J 5 bases, leaving 9 bases between the germline ends. The CDR3 sequence is 13 residues long. Germline V CDR1 and CDR2: SGHRS, YFSETQ. CDR3 residues: CASSLKSRETQYF. CDR3 DNA sequence: TGCGCCAGCAGCTTGAAATCCAGGGAGACCCAGTACTTC.

The chain employs TRBV2 and TRBJ1-2; possibly TRBD1 for D (6 bases). V was trimmed by 6 bases and J by 8 bases, leaving 16 bases between them. Germline-derived CDR1 and CDR2 are SNHLY and FYNNEI. This CDR3 comprises 13 residues. The CDR3 region is CASRYRVVEGYTF. The CDR3 nucleotides read TGTGCCAGCAGATACAGGGTAGTGGAGGGCTACACCTTC.

This rearrangement joins TRBV5-1 to TRBJ2-1; 8 bases are a match to TRBD2. This CDR3 is built from 16 residues. The junction had 10 bases not matched to a gene; V was cut back by 4 bases and J by 4 bases. Germline CDR1 and CDR2: SGHRS and YFSETQ. CDR3 amino acids: CASSTAIAGPYNEQFF. The CDR3 coding sequence is TGCGCCAGCAGCACCGCTATAGCGGGACCGTACAATGAGCAGTTCTTC.

The chain has TRBV19 and TRBJ2-2; D is uncertain. This CDR3 region has 15 residues. V lost 3 bases to trimming and J lost 2 bases, with 10 bases between them. Germline CDR1 reads LNHDA; CDR2 reads SQIVND (reference sequence). This chain's CDR3 is CASSIPQKNTGELFF. For the CDR3, the DNA is TGTGCCAGTAGTATCCCACAGAAAAACACCGGGGAGCTGTTTTTT.

V gene TRBV7-6 combines with J gene TRBJ1-4; TRBD1 is a possible D gene (5 bases). Germline V gene lookup returns CDR1 SGHVS and CDR2 FNYEAQ. The CDR3 runs 15 residues. V shed 2 bases and J shed 4 bases, with 11 bases lying between them. CDR3 residues: CASSLQWGDNEKLFF. As DNA, the CDR3 is TGTGCCAGCAGCTTACAGTGGGGGGATAATGAAAAACTGTTTTTT. Full variable domain (missing parts from reference TRBV7-6 and TRBJ1-4): GAGVSQSPRYKVTKRGQDVALRCDPISGHVSLYWYRQALGQGPEFLTYFNYEAQQDKSGLPNDRFSAERPEGSISTLTIQRTEQRDSAMYRCASSLQWGDNEKLFFGSGTQLSVL.

The chain employs TRBV27 and TRBJ1-5; 7 nucleotides align to TRBD1. The CDR3 covers 15 residues. The V and J ends lost 6 bases and 4 bases, in that order; junction bases with no gene match: 9. Germline V gene data show CDR1 as MNHEY and CDR2 as SMNVEV (reference sequence). The CDR3 DNA reads TGTGCCAGCAGCCCGGGACAGCAAGGTAATCAGCCCCAGCATTTT. Translation: CASSPGQQGNQPQHF.

This rearrangement joins TRBV5-4 to TRBJ2-5; D call uncertain. The CDR3 loop spans 13 amino acids. The ends were cut back, 2 bases at V and 2 bases at J, with 7 bases in the middle. Germline CDR1 reads SGHNT; CDR2 reads YYREEE (reference sequence). The CDR3 sequence is CASSFVPQETQYF. The CDR3 DNA is TGTGCCAGCAGCTTTGTCCCACAAGAGACCCAGTACTTC.

The chain recombines TRBV30 with TRBJ1-1; D is unclear. The V gene's germline CDR1 is GTSNPN and CDR2 SVGIG (reference sequence). CDR3 length: 13 amino acids. Trimming left V 1 base short and J 11 bases short, with 17 bases between. In DNA, the CDR3 is TGTGCCTGGAGTGACCCGGCGGTCACCGGGGCTTTCTTT. Translated, it gives CAWSDPAVTGAFF.

For the CDR3, the DNA is TGTGCCAGCAGCTTAATCCGAACAGGTCTTTATGAAAAACTGTTTTTT. This codes for CASSLIRTGLYEKLFF. The chain combines TRBV7-2 with TRBJ1-4; weak D call: TRBD1 (5 bases). The CDR3 extends over 16 amino acids. Trimming cost V 2 bases and J 6 bases, with 16 bases left between them. CDR1 and CDR2 (germline): SGHTA, FQGNSA.

CDR3 nucleotide sequence: TGTGCCAGCAGCTTGGGAGGCTACGAGCAGTACTTC. Translated: CASSLGGYEQYF. The V call is TRBV5-4, the J call TRBJ2-7; D unclear. Trimming left V 0 bases short and J 3 bases short, with 4 bases between. Looked up from germline, CDR1 is SGHNT and CDR2 is YYREEE (reference sequence). This CDR3 spans 12 amino acids.

This chain connects TRBV29-1 to TRBJ1-2; D remains ambiguous. The V gene's germline CDR1 is SQVTM and CDR2 ANQGSEA. This CDR3 spans 12 amino acids. Trimming stripped 5 bases from V and 8 bases from J, with 15 bases between. CDR3 sequence reads: CSVPGNAGGYTF. The CDR3 DNA follows: TGCAGCGTTCCGGGAAATGCGGGAGGCTACACCTTC.

This chain connects TRBV7-6 to TRBJ1-4, with D unresolved. V was trimmed by 1 base and J by 7 bases, leaving 7 bases between them. Germline-derived CDR1 and CDR2 are SGHVS and FNYEAQ. This CDR3 region has 13 residues. The CDR3 DNA follows: TGTGCCAGCAGCTTAGGGGCGGGTGAAAAACTGTTTTTT. This gives the protein CASSLGAGEKLFF.

The rearrangement links TRBV11-2 to TRBJ1-3; D possibly corresponds to TRBD1 (5 bases). This CDR3 region has 14 residues. Trimming pared 1 base from V and 5 bases from J, leaving 9 bases between. The germline V gene has CDR1 SGHAT and CDR2 FQNNGV. CDR3 amino acids: CASSLAGRRNTIYF. CDR3 nucleotides: TGTGCCAGCAGCTTAGCAGGGAGGAGAAACACCATATATTTT. The full variable domain, with the rest looked up from reference TRBV11-2 and TRBJ1-3, is EAGVAQSPRYKIIEKRQSVAFWCNPISGHATLYWYQQILGQGPKLLIQFQNNGVVDDSQLPKDRFSAERLKGVDSTLKIQPAKLEDSAVYLCASSLAGRRNTIYFGEGSWLTVV.

This sequence joins TRBV6-6 and TRBJ1-5; D perhaps matches TRBD1 (5 bases). Per germline, CDR1 MNHNY and CDR2 SVGAGI (reference sequence). Deletions cut 5 bases from V and 3 bases from J, with 11 bases between. The length of the CDR3 is 14 residues. CDR3 DNA: TGTGCCAGCAGTCCGCAGGGAAACAATCAGCCCCAGCATTTT. It yields the protein CASSPQGNNQPQHF.

V is TRBV28 and J is TRBJ1-2, with 9 positions matching TRBD1. Trimming at V came to 7 bases and at J to 5 bases, leaving 5 bases not matched to a gene. The CDR3 contains 13 residues. CDR1 and CDR2 from the germline V gene are MDHEN and SYDVKM. The CDR3 spells CASMTGGNYGYTF. The CDR3 nucleotides read TGTGCCAGCATGACAGGGGGGAATTATGGCTACACCTTC.